The 3 T cell receptor beta chains reported below all come from one sample, sequenced in a study of blood T cells in healthy people across ages. The authors ran a second PCR of 7 to 11 cycles using a sample-barcoded 5' primer and a J-beta primer mix. TCRdb redid the calling of the 5' RACE reads with MiXCR, one entry per CDR3 protein. The table shows approximately 1,000,000 distinct CDR3 sequences, with about two fifths occurring only once. The sequenced sample was blood. Receptor source: a man between 18 and 29 years old in good health.

This chain connects TRBV7-2 to TRBJ1-2, with D unresolved. Germline V gene lookup returns CDR1 SGHTA and CDR2 FQGNSA. CDR3 length: 12 amino acids. V was pared by 5 bases and J by 8 bases, with 12 bases between. The CDR3 nucleotides read TGTGCCAGCAGCGCCGACCTTGGGGGCTACACCTTC. Translated: CASSADLGGYTF.

This clonotype was counted between two and nine times. One end of the junction is discordant with germline, which a read error may explain. The V gene is TRBV20-1, the J gene TRBJ2-3, with 9 positions matching TRBD2. CDR3 length equals 12 residues. In germline, CDR1 is DFQATT, CDR2 SNEGSKA (reference sequence). CDR3 DNA sequence: TGTAGTCCTAGCGGGGATACAGATACGCAGTATTTT. This translates into CSPSGDTDTQYF.

This chain uses TRBV6-6 with TRBJ1-1, with D possibly matching TRBD1 (5 bases). From germline, CDR1 is MNHNY and CDR2 SVGAGI (reference sequence). The CDR3 is 12 amino acids. Trimming took 2 bases from V and 7 from J, leaving 8 bases between them. In DNA form, the CDR3 reads TGTGCCAGCAGTTACCGAGGGGTTGAAGCTTTCTTT. This encodes CASSYRGVEAFF.